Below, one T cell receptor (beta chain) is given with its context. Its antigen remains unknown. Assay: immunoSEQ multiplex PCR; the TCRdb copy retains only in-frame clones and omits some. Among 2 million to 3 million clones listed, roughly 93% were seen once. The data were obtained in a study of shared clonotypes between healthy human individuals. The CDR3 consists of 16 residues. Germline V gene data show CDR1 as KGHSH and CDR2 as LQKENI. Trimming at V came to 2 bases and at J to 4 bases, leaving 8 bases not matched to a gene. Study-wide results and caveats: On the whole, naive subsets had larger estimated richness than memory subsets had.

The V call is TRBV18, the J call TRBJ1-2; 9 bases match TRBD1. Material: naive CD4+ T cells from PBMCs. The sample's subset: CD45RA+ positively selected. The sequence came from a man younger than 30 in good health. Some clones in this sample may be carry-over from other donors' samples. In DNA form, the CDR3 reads TGTGCCAGCTCACCAACCGATCCGGGACAGGGCTATGGCTACACCTTC. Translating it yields CASSPTDPGQGYGYTF.